The 30 T cell receptor beta chains listed next were all sequenced from one sample in a study of T cells after yellow fever vaccination. Via MiXCR, TCRdb re-called the 5' RACE reads, giving one row per CDR3 protein. Of 350,000 to 450,000 distinct CDR3 sequences listed, 6.2% were seen once; the top ten hold over 12%. The source material was PBMCs, sampled 5 days after the yellow fever booster vaccination. These TCRs come from a man under 40 who received the YFV17D yellow fever vaccine.

This clonotype appeared a few times. J is TRBJ2-5 and V is TRBV20-1; 8 bases fit TRBD1. This CDR3 comprises 15 residues. J lost 1 base, V lost 2 bases, and 6 bases had no gene match. Germline CDR1 DFQATT, CDR2 SNEGSKA (reference sequence). CDR3 DNA sequence: TGCAGTGCTAGATGGGGACAGGCTATCCAAGAGACCCAGTACTTC. Amino acid sequence: CSARWGQAIQETQYF.

The rearrangement uses TRBV24-1 and TRBJ2-2, with a possible D match to TRBD2 (5 bases). The V gene's germline CDR1 is KGHDR and CDR2 SFDVKD. Trimming took off 4 bases at V and 8 bases at J, with 19 bases between the two ends. There are 16 residues in the CDR3. CDR3: CATSDSELGRSGELFF. The CDR3 region has the DNA TGTGCCACCAGTGACTCTGAACTAGGGCGATCTGGGGAGCTGTTTTTT.

The chain carries TRBV20-1 and TRBJ2-3; 9 nucleotides agree with TRBD2. The CDR3 runs 18 residues. Germline V gene lookup returns CDR1 DFQATT and CDR2 SNEGSKA (reference sequence). In nucleotides, the CDR3 is TGCACTCCTGGGCCCCTACTAGCGGGTGGGACGCACACAGATACGCAGTATTTT. Translation gives CTPGPLLAGGTHTDTQYF.

This clonotype has a handful of counts. V gene TRBV5-4 combines with J gene TRBJ2-3, with TRBD2 matching over 12 bases. Germline CDR1 is SGHNT and CDR2 is YYREEE (reference sequence). Germline trimming cut 3 bases from V and 2 bases from J; bases unmatched to any gene: 4. This CDR3 comprises 16 residues. CDR3 DNA sequence: TGTGCCAGCAGCTCCCGACTAGCGGGAGCCACAGATACGCAGTATTTT. This encodes CASSSRLAGATDTQYF.

The rearrangement uses TRBV5-5 and TRBJ2-2; no clear D. V was shortened by 4 bases and J by 6 bases, with 16 bases between the two germline ends. Germline CDR1 is SGHKS and CDR2 is YYEKEE (reference sequence). This CDR3 has 15 amino acids. The CDR3 DNA follows: TGTGCCAGCAGCCTTATAACCCTCGGAGCCGGGGAGCTGTTTTTT. Encoded protein: CASSLITLGAGELFF.

This clonotype was picked up many times. The chain employs TRBV7-9 and TRBJ2-5, with a tentative D call TRBD2 (6 bases). The CDR3 runs to 13 residues. V was clipped by 6 bases and J by 4 bases, with 12 bases between them. Germline lookup yields CDR1 SEHNR and CDR2 FQNEAQ (reference sequence). CDR3 sequence (DNA): TGTGCCAGCAGGCCTCAGGGAGGAGAGACCCAGTACTTC. Translation: CASRPQGGETQYF.

The chain has TRBV12-3 or TRBV12-4 and TRBJ2-4, with a tentative D call TRBD1 (5 bases). The CDR3 contains 17 residues. The V gene lost 0 bases and the J gene lost 8 bases, with 20 bases spanning the gap. The CDR3 coding sequence is TGTGCCAGCAGTTTAGCGCCGTCAGGGTTTCGAAGTTACATTCAGTACTTC. Residues: CASSLAPSGFRSYIQYF.

The CDR3: CSARDPLAGGPYEQYF. The CDR3 coding sequence is TGCAGTGCTAGAGACCCTCTAGCGGGAGGACCCTACGAGCAGTACTTC. The chain links TRBV20-1 to TRBJ2-7; 11 bases align to TRBD2. Trimming removed 0 bases from V and 2 bases from J; junction bases left unmatched: 6. This CDR3 contains 16 residues. The germline CDR1 and CDR2 sequences are DFQATT and SNEGSKA (reference sequence).

This clonotype was observed at least ten times. The chain carries TRBV3-1 and TRBJ2-1; D may correspond to TRBD1 or TRBD2 (6 bases each). Germline CDR1 LGHDT, CDR2 YNNKEL (reference sequence). Deletions cut 2 bases from V and 5 bases from J, with 10 bases between. CDR3 length equals 14 residues. CDR3 nucleotide sequence: TGTGCCAGCAGCCAAAACGGGGGCCACAATGAGCAGTTCTTC. Translating it yields CASSQNGGHNEQFF.

The chain is built from TRBV12-3 or TRBV12-4 and TRBJ2-6; 7 nucleotides line up with TRBD1. The CDR3 runs 18 residues. Losses at the gene ends were 0 bases for V and 0 bases for J; bases not matched to a gene: 5. The CDR3 DNA is TGTGCCAGCAGTTTAGCCCGGACAGGACTCTCTGGGGCCAACGTCCTGACTTTC. Its translation: CASSLARTGLSGANVLTF.

This clonotype was detected a few times. This sequence joins TRBV21-1 and TRBJ2-7. TRBV21-1 is assigned pseudogene status. The CDR3 runs 16 residues. Here the CDR3 DNA reads TGTGCCAGCAGCAAAAGCCAAGAGGTTCTTCGGGGCGAGCAGTACTTC. As protein: CASSKSQEVLRGEQYF.

The table lists this clonotype with a few counts. The chain uses TRBV20-1 and TRBJ2-7; D possibly corresponds to TRBD2 (7 bases). This CDR3 is 13 amino acids long. CDR1 DFQATT and CDR2 SNEGSKA come from the germline V gene (reference sequence). V was cut by 5 bases and J by 0 bases, with 11 bases left in between. CDR3 bases: TGCAGTGCTGGGGGGGCAGGCTCCTACGAGCAGTACTTC. Translated: CSAGGAGSYEQYF.

The chain recombines TRBV7-6 with TRBJ2-1; possibly TRBD1 for D (5 bases). The CDR3 is made up of 17 amino acids. Germline V lookup: CDR1 SGHVS, CDR2 FNYEAQ. V was shortened by 2 bases and J by 0 bases, with 14 bases between the two germline ends. The CDR3 is CASSLRGGKGSYNEQFF. CDR3 coding DNA: TGTGCCAGCAGCTTAAGGGGTGGGAAAGGCTCCTACAATGAGCAGTTCTTC.

This clonotype was detected only a few times. The V call is TRBV29-1, the J call TRBJ2-5; 9 bases line up with TRBD1. Trimming removed 7 bases from V and 4 bases from J; junction bases left unmatched: 4. Germline V CDR1 and CDR2: SQVTM, ANQGSEA. This CDR3 is built from 12 residues. The CDR3 sequence is CSAGTGTETQYF. Written as DNA, the CDR3 is TGCAGCGCCGGGACAGGGACAGAGACCCAGTACTTC.

The table lists this clonotype with many counts. The rearrangement joins TRBV7-2 to TRBJ2-3; D call uncertain. Germline-derived CDR1 and CDR2 are SGHTA and FQGNSA. The CDR3 consists of 12 residues. V shed 5 bases and J shed 2 bases, with 5 bases lying between them. CDR3 DNA: TGTGCCAGCAGCACCTTCACAGATACGCAGTATTTT. Its translation is CASSTFTDTQYF.

As to this clonotype: This could be a read error, since a much larger clone is one nucleotide away. The chain couples TRBV7-8 to TRBJ2-1, with no clear D. The CDR3 contains 15 residues. The germline gives CDR1 SGHVS, CDR2 FQNEAQ. CDR3 DNA: TGTGCCAGCAGCCTTGATCTCCCCTCCTACAATGAGCTGTTCTTC. Its translation: CASSLDLPSYNELFF.

This clonotype has more than one count but fewer than ten. The J gene is TRBJ2-3, the V gene TRBV18, with D maybe TRBD2 (6 bases). Trimming pared 3 bases from V and 1 base from J, leaving 8 bases between. Looked up from germline, CDR1 is KGHSH and CDR2 is LQKENI. This CDR3 region has 14 residues. Here the CDR3 DNA reads TGTGCCAGCTCACCGCCTAGCGGCACAGATACGCAGTATTTT. This encodes CASSPPSGTDTQYF.

A single count supports this clonotype. This chain joins TRBV10-2 and TRBJ1-3; maybe TRBD1 (5 bases). The CDR3 has 17 residues. The V end was cut by 2 bases, the J end by 1 base, with 15 bases between. Germline V gene lookup returns CDR1 WSHSY and CDR2 SAAADI. CDR3: CASSESYGAGSGNTIYF. The CDR3 DNA reads TGCGCCAGCAGTGAGAGCTATGGGGCAGGGTCTGGAAACACCATATATTTT.

This clonotype was seen only a few times. As DNA, the CDR3 is TGCAGTGCTTTTTCGCTGGGGCAAAATTGGGAGACCCAGTACTTC. Translated, it gives CSAFSLGQNWETQYF. The chain is built from TRBV20-1 and TRBJ2-5; weak D call: TRBD1 (5 bases). Trimming cost V 5 bases and J 5 bases, with 21 bases left between them. This CDR3 has 15 residues. The V gene's germline CDR1 is DFQATT and CDR2 SNEGSKA (reference sequence).

This clonotype has ten or more counts. The V call is TRBV6-1, the J call TRBJ2-7, with D possibly TRBD1 on 5 matching bases. Germline V lookup: CDR1 MNHNS, CDR2 SASEGT. The CDR3 spans 15 residues. The V end was cut by 1 base, the J end by 1 base, with 11 bases between. The CDR3 protein is CASSEGQGLSYEQYF. DNA for the CDR3: TGTGCCAGCAGTGAAGGTCAGGGCCTATCCTACGAGCAGTACTTC.

The chain uses TRBV7-2 and TRBJ2-7; a weak D match, TRBD2 (6 bases). CDR1 is SGHTA, CDR2 FQGNSA, per germline. Deletions cut 1 base from V and 3 bases from J, with 13 bases between. The CDR3 contains 15 residues. CDR3 loop: CASSLDVTSGYEQYF. Here the CDR3 DNA reads TGTGCCAGCAGCTTAGATGTGACTAGTGGCTACGAGCAGTACTTC.

This clonotype was observed a handful of times. V is TRBV20-1 and J is TRBJ2-7; D remains unclear. The CDR3 sequence is 13 residues long. The V end lost 4 bases, the J end lost 5 bases, and 15 bases lay between the germline ends. From germline, CDR1 is DFQATT and CDR2 SNEGSKA (reference sequence). CDR3 region: CSATVPGGHEQYF. CDR3 in DNA: TGCAGTGCTACGGTTCCCGGTGGCCACGAGCAGTACTTC.

The sample holds many counts of this clonotype. A read error may account for a junction end that differs from germline. The CDR3 region has the DNA TGTGCTAGCAGCCGGACAGGGTTAGATTCCGGGGAGCTGTTTTTT. Translation: CASSRTGLDSGELFF. V gene TRBV7-7 combines with J gene TRBJ2-2; TRBD1 matches 8 bases. This CDR3 has 15 residues. Germline assignment: CDR1 SSHAT and CDR2 FNYEAQ (reference sequence).

This clonotype has ten or more counts. This chain connects TRBV5-1 to TRBJ2-2, with D possibly matching TRBD1 (5 bases). CDR3 length equals 16 residues. Germline lookup yields CDR1 SGHRS and CDR2 YFSETQ. The V end was cut by 0 bases, the J end by 3 bases, with 12 bases between. CDR3 sequence (DNA): TGCGCCAGCAGCTTGGAAACGATAGGGGACACCGGGGAGCTGTTTTTT. Translating gives CASSLETIGDTGELFF.

This clonotype was counted at least ten times. The V gene is TRBV20-1, the J gene TRBJ2-1; 9 bases line up with TRBD1. The junction had 4 bases not matched to a gene; V was cut back by 0 bases and J by 4 bases. CDR3 size: 15 residues. Germline V gene sequence: CDR1 DFQATT, CDR2 SNEGSKA (reference sequence). CDR3 coding DNA: TGCAGTGCTAGAGACCCCGGGACAGGGTACAATGAGCAGTTCTTC. The encoded protein is CSARDPGTGYNEQFF.

J is TRBJ2-2 and V is TRBV7-3, with unresolved D. Trimming removed 7 bases at V and 1 base at J, with 10 bases between. CDR3 length: 14 residues. Germline CDR1 is SGHTA and CDR2 is FQGTGA. CDR3 bases: TGTGCCAGCACCCCCCACAGGAACACCGGGGAGCTGTTTTTT. Its protein is CASTPHRNTGELFF.

Ten or more counts support this clonotype. This chain uses TRBV12-3 or TRBV12-4 with TRBJ2-7; 13 bases are shared with TRBD2. V shed 6 bases and J 4 bases; nucleotides not matched to a gene: 3. The CDR3 totals 14 residues. The CDR3 region is CASSSLAGGYEQYF. The CDR3 DNA reads as TGTGCCAGCAGCTCACTAGCGGGAGGGTACGAGCAGTACTTC.

The chain recombines TRBV6-5 with TRBJ2-3, with 7 bases lining up with TRBD2. There are 17 residues in the CDR3. Germline V gene data show CDR1 as MNHEY and CDR2 as SVGAGI. The trim removed 3 bases at V and 5 bases at J, leaving 14 bases unmatched. The CDR3 DNA follows: TGTGCCAGCAGTTATCGGGCATGGGGGAGGGCCGAAGATACGCAGTATTTT. Residues: CASSYRAWGRAEDTQYF.

This clonotype was counted ten times or more. This sequence joins TRBV27 and TRBJ2-2, with 11 positions matching TRBD1. The germline CDR1 and CDR2 sequences are MNHEY and SMNVEV (reference sequence). V gave up 5 bases and J gave up 7 bases; unmatched junction bases: 18. CDR3 length: 19 amino acids. CDR3 bases: TGTGCCAGCAGTGTCTACTCCCTTTTTAGCGGGACAGGGGGCGGGGAGCTGTTTTTT. It specifies CASSVYSLFSGTGGGELFF.

This clonotype has a count of ten or more. For the CDR3, the DNA is TGTGCCAGCAGCTTGAGCGGGAGAGGTTACATTCAGTACTTC. It is translated as CASSLSGRGYIQYF. The genes are TRBV5-5 and TRBJ2-4; 8 bases are shared with TRBD2. Germline V CDR1 and CDR2: SGHKS, YYEKEE (reference sequence). The ends lost 1 base at V and 8 bases at J; junction bases unmatched: 5. The CDR3 length is 14 residues.